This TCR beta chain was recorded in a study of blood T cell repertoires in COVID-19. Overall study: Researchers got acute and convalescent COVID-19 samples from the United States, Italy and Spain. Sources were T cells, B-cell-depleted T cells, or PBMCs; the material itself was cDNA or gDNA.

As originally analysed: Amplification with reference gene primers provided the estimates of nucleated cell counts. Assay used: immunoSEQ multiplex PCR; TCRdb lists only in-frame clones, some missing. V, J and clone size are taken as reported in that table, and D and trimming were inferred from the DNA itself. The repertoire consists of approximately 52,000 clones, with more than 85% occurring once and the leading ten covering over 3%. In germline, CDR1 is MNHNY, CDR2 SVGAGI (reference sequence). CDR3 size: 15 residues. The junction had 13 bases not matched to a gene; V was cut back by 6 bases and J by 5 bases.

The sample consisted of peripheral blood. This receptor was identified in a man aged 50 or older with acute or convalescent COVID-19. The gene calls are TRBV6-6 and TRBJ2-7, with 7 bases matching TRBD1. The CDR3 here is CASRQTGTVRNEQYF. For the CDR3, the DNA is TGTGCCAGCAGACAAACCGGGACAGTCCGCAACGAGCAGTACTTC.